Each of the 25 T cell receptor beta chains below was sequenced from the same sample in a study of shared clonotypes between healthy human individuals. Sequenced by immunoSEQ multiplex PCR; TCRdb stores in-frame clones only, minus some. The table shows about 560,000 clones, with just over 75% occurring only once. The sequenced sample was PBMCs. The receptors shown here come from a woman in her thirties or forties in good health. Some clones in this sample may be carry-over from other donors' samples.

The chain recombines TRBV28 with TRBJ1-1; 7 nucleotides line up with TRBD1. The CDR3 spans 15 residues. The junction had 9 bases not matched to a gene; V was cut back by 8 bases and J by 0 bases. Germline V gene sequence: CDR1 MDHEN, CDR2 SYDVKM. The DNA for the CDR3 is TGTGCCAGCCCTGAAGCAGGGGGTTTGAACACTGAAGCTTTCTTT. The encoded protein is CASPEAGGLNTEAFF.

This chain joins TRBV28 and TRBJ2-1, with D perhaps TRBD2 (5 bases). V was cut by 3 bases and J by 0 bases, with 15 bases left in between. From germline, CDR1 is MDHEN and CDR2 SYDVKM. There are 17 residues in the CDR3. The CDR3 loop reads CASSLAGVSSSYNEQFF. The CDR3 region has the DNA TGTGCCAGCAGTTTGGCGGGCGTATCGAGCTCCTACAATGAGCAGTTCTTC. The full variable domain, rest sourced from reference TRBV28 and TRBJ2-1, is DVKVTQSSRYLVKRTGEKVFLECVQDMDHENMFWYRQDPGLGLRLIYFSYDVKMKEKGDIPEGYSVSREKKERFSLILESASTNQTSMYLCASSLAGVSSSYNEQFFGPGTRLTVL.

J is TRBJ2-5 and V is TRBV7-3, with 9 bases identical to TRBD2. Germline CDR1 is SGHTA and CDR2 is FQGTGA. J lost 1 base, V lost 5 bases, and 8 bases had no gene match. CDR3 length equals 16 residues. Here the CDR3 reads CASSHGGGRAQETQYF. The CDR3 bases are TGTGCCAGCAGCCACGGCGGCGGGAGGGCCCAAGAGACCCAGTACTTC.

This clone was counted between two and nine times. V gene TRBV28 combines with J gene TRBJ1-2; D call uncertain. CDR3 length: 12 residues. V was trimmed by 2 bases and J by 10 bases, leaving 11 bases between them. From germline, CDR1 is MDHEN and CDR2 SYDVKM. DNA of the CDR3: TGTGCCAGCAGTTTAGCCCCCTACGCCTACACCTTC. It yields the protein CASSLAPYAYTF.

The sample holds one count of this clone. The J gene is TRBJ2-1, the V gene TRBV9; D remains ambiguous. The CDR3 is 14 residues long. The V and J ends lost 0 bases and 9 bases respectively, with 13 bases between them. Germline V gene sequence: CDR1 SGDLS, CDR2 YYNGEE. DNA for the CDR3: TGTGCCAGCAGCGTAGCTATAGGGTCGGGTGAGCAGTTCTTC. This codes for CASSVAIGSGEQFF.

V usage is TRBV6-6 and J usage is TRBJ1-2; 7 nucleotides line up with TRBD1. The V segment lost 4 bases and the J segment 2 bases; nucleotides outside the gene matches: 1. Germline assignment: CDR1 MNHNY and CDR2 SVGAGI (reference sequence). The CDR3 length is 13 residues. CDR3 region: CASSSQGNYGYTF. The CDR3 DNA is TGTGCCAGCAGTTCACAGGGGAACTATGGCTACACCTTC.

This clone was counted many times. In DNA, the CDR3 is TGTGCCAGTAGTATCCCCGGACTAGCGGAGACCCAGTACTTC. This codes for CASSIPGLAETQYF. The chain joins TRBV19 to TRBJ2-5; 9 bases line up with TRBD2. The germline gives CDR1 LNHDA, CDR2 SQIVND (reference sequence). CDR3 length: 14 amino acids. After removal of 3 bases from V and 5 bases from J, the junction contained 4 bases not matched to a gene.

The gene calls are TRBV28 and TRBJ2-3; either TRBD1 or TRBD2 may fit D (5 bases each). The germline V gene encodes CDR1 MDHEN and CDR2 SYDVKM. The CDR3 consists of 17 residues. V shed 7 bases and J shed 0 bases, with 20 bases lying between them. The CDR3 sequence is CASTQFGRGRSTDTQYF. The CDR3 coding sequence is TGTGCCAGCACCCAGTTTGGCCGGGGCAGGAGCACAGATACGCAGTATTTT.

V is TRBV11-2 and J is TRBJ1-1, with D uncertain. V dropped 6 bases and J dropped 0 bases, with 8 bases sitting between them. The CDR3 covers 13 residues. CDR1 and CDR2 from the germline V gene are SGHAT and FQNNGV. Written as DNA, the CDR3 is TGTGCCAGCAGTTCAATACTGAACACTGAAGCTTTCTTT. Its protein is CASSSILNTEAFF.

The chain couples TRBV11-3 to TRBJ1-5; D possibly corresponds to TRBD1 (5 bases). Germline CDR1 is SGHNT and CDR2 is YENEEA. V lost 0 bases and J 7 bases, leaving 16 bases between the germline ends. The CDR3 runs to 16 residues. Here the CDR3 reads CASSLDRQKRGQPQHF. For the CDR3, the DNA is TGTGCCAGCAGCTTAGACCGACAGAAACGGGGACAGCCCCAGCATTTT.

Only one count was recorded for this clone. The CDR3 here is CASSEETPNTGELFF. The CDR3 bases are TGTGCCAGCAGTGAAGAGACACCGAACACCGGGGAGCTGTTTTTT. This chain uses TRBV2 with TRBJ2-2; unclear D gene. In germline, CDR1 is SNHLY, CDR2 FYNNEI. Deletions cut 1 base from V and 0 bases from J, with 6 bases between. This CDR3 has 15 amino acids.

The V call is TRBV11-3, the J call TRBJ2-2; D ambiguous. CDR1 and CDR2 (germline): SGHNT, YENEEA. The CDR3 consists of 16 residues. The ends were cut back, 2 bases at V and 1 base at J, with 11 bases in the middle. CDR3 in amino acids: CASSLMAWGNTGELFF. CDR3 bases: TGTGCCAGCAGCTTAATGGCGTGGGGGAACACCGGGGAGCTGTTTTTT.

This CDR3 is CASSEAQGYTEAFF. The CDR3 DNA follows: TGTGCCAGCAGTGAAGCGCAGGGGTACACTGAAGCTTTCTTT. The J gene is TRBJ1-1, the V gene TRBV6-1; TRBD1 might be the D (6 bases). Germline-derived CDR1 and CDR2 are MNHNS and SASEGT. Trimming took 0 bases from V and 3 from J, leaving 8 bases between them. The CDR3 has 14 residues.

The V call is TRBV6-6, the J call TRBJ1-1, with unresolved D. Germline CDR1 and CDR2: MNHNY and SVGAGI (reference sequence). V lost 0 bases and J 1 base, leaving 6 bases between the germline ends. The CDR3 is 14 residues long. CDR3 sequence (DNA): TGTGCCAGCAGTTACTCGCCCGGGAACACTGAAGCTTTCTTT. Protein: CASSYSPGNTEAFF.

The V and J genes are TRBV7-2 and TRBJ1-4; unclear D gene. From germline, CDR1 is SGHTA and CDR2 FQGNSA. Trimming removed 8 bases from V and 3 bases from J, with 10 bases in between. The CDR3 has 13 residues. CDR3 sequence reads: CASAPGPNEKLFF. CDR3 bases: TGTGCCAGCGCCCCGGGCCCTAATGAAAAACTGTTTTTT.

The chain joins TRBV9 to TRBJ2-1; D is undetermined. This CDR3 spans 13 amino acids. Germline V CDR1 and CDR2: SGDLS, YYNGEE. V lost 4 bases, J lost 10 bases, and 15 bases lay in between. The CDR3 is CASSSSRPEEQFF. CDR3 bases: TGTGCCAGCAGCTCCTCAAGACCGGAAGAGCAGTTCTTC.

The rearrangement uses TRBV19 and TRBJ1-2; tentative D call: TRBD1 (5 bases). Germline lookup yields CDR1 LNHDA and CDR2 SQIVND (reference sequence). V was shortened by 4 bases and J by 8 bases, with 14 bases between the two germline ends. The length of the CDR3 is 13 residues. The CDR3 here is CASSTDPQGGYTF. The CDR3 DNA reads TGTGCCAGTAGTACGGATCCCCAGGGAGGCTACACCTTC.

J is TRBJ2-5 and V is TRBV29-1, with 9 positions matching TRBD2. The DNA end lines up better with TRBJ2-7; the J call may be wrong. Germline CDR1 and CDR2: SQVTM and ANQGSEA. The CDR3 is made up of 15 amino acids. CDR3 coding DNA: TGCAGCGTTGAAGGCCTAGCGGGAACCGTCTACGAGCAGTACTTC. Translated, it gives CSVEGLAGTVYEQYF.

This clone occurred a few times. J is TRBJ1-4 and V is TRBV29-1, with D unclear. Trimming left V 7 bases short and J 5 bases short, with 8 bases between. Germline assignment: CDR1 SQVTM and CDR2 ANQGSEA. CDR3 length: 11 amino acids. In DNA form, the CDR3 reads TGCAGCGGGACGGAGAATGAAAAACTGTTTTTT. This encodes CSGTENEKLFF.

The chain recombines TRBV6-5 with TRBJ2-4, with D perhaps TRBD2 (5 bases). CDR1 and CDR2 (germline): MNHEY, SVGAGI. The CDR3 is 16 residues long. V dropped 0 bases and J dropped 0 bases, with 9 bases sitting between them. CDR3 nucleotide sequence: TGTGCCAGCAGTTACTCGAGGGCTGCAGCCAAAAACATTCAGTACTTC. Protein sequence: CASSYSRAAAKNIQYF.

The rearrangement joins TRBV19 to TRBJ2-2, with TRBD2 matching 9 bases. V lost 5 bases, J lost 6 bases, and 10 bases stayed unmatched. The V gene's germline CDR1 is LNHDA and CDR2 SQIVND (reference sequence). CDR3 length: 16 amino acids. The CDR3 region has the DNA TGTGCCAGTAGTCCTGGTAGCGGGAGATATTCCGGGGAGCTGTTTTTT. This translates into CASSPGSGRYSGELFF.

This clone appeared many times. In the same sample, other DNA sequences code for this CDR3. V gene TRBV28 combines with J gene TRBJ1-5; no clear D gene. Trimming took 6 bases from V and 9 from J, leaving 12 bases between them. Germline-derived CDR1 and CDR2 are MDHEN and SYDVKM. The CDR3 is 12 amino acids. Here the CDR3 DNA reads TGTGCCAGCAGGGATCAGGTAGGGCCCCAGCATTTT. Encoded protein: CASRDQVGPQHF.

The CDR3 here is CASSMTGRPNEQFF. DNA of the CDR3: TGTGCCAGTAGTATGACAGGGAGGCCCAATGAGCAGTTCTTC. The V call is TRBV19, the J call TRBJ2-1; D may be TRBD1 (7 bases). Deletions cut 3 bases from V and 6 bases from J, with 12 bases between. Germline CDR1 and CDR2: LNHDA and SQIVND (reference sequence). This CDR3 has 14 amino acids.

This clone was observed once. V gene TRBV7-6 combines with J gene TRBJ1-2, with D perhaps TRBD1 (5 bases). This CDR3 is 15 amino acids long. The V end was cut by 4 bases, the J end by 1 base, with 13 bases between. CDR1 is SGHVS and CDR2 is FNYEAQ in the germline V gene. CDR3 bases: TGTGCCAGCAGCTCTCTCCCGGGACTTAACTATGGCTACACCTTC. Amino acids: CASSSLPGLNYGYTF.

This chain uses TRBV29-1 with TRBJ1-1, with D unresolved. Germline-derived CDR1 and CDR2 are SQVTM and ANQGSEA. The CDR3 sequence is 13 residues long. With 2 bases removed from V and 3 bases from J, the gap between germline ends came to 10 bases. Here the CDR3 DNA reads TGCAGCGTTGAATTGGGGAGGGACACTGAAGCTTTCTTT. This codes for CSVELGRDTEAFF.